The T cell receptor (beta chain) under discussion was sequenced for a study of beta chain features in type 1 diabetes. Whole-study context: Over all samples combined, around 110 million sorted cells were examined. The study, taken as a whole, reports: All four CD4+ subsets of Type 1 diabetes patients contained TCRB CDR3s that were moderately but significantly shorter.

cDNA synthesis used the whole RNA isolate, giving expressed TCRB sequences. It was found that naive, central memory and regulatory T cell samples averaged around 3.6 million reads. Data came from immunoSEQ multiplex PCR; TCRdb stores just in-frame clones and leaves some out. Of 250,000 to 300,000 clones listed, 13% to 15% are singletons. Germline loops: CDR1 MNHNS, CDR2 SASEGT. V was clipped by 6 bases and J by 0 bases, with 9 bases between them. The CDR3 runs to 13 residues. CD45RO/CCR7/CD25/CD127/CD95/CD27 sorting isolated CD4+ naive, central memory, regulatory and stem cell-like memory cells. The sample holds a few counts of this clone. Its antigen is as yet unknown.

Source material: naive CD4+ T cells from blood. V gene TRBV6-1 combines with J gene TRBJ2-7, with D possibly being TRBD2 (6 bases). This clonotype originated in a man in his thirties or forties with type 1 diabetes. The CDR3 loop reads CASRRGVSYEQYF. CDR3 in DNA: TGTGCCAGCAGACGCGGGGTCTCCTACGAGCAGTACTTC.